These 28 T cell receptor beta chains share one sample of origin, sequenced in a study of CD8+ T cells in alopecia areata. Following RNA extraction, reverse transcription yielded cDNA that acted as the sequencing template. Clones were read by immunoSEQ multiplex PCR, and TCRdb kept only the in-frame ones, dropping some. The sample has about 290,000 clones, 58% seen once. This sample's treatment: oral pan-JAK inhibitor, 5-10 mg twice daily. The source material was CD4+ T cells sorted from blood, sampled at week 24, from a patient treated with tofacitinib. The receptors were gathered from a human donor with alopecia areata.

This clone has more than one count but fewer than ten. The V call is TRBV5-6, the J call TRBJ2-2; tentatively, D is TRBD2 (6 bases). V lost 1 base and J 0 bases, leaving 16 bases between the germline ends. Per the germline V gene, CDR1 is SGHDT and CDR2 is YYEEEE. The CDR3 has 18 amino acids. The chain's CDR3 is CASSLIVGGVANTGELFF. CDR3 in DNA: TGTGCCAGCAGCTTGATAGTTGGAGGGGTCGCGAACACCGGGGAGCTGTTTTTT.

This clone was seen only once. The J gene is TRBJ2-5, the V gene TRBV7-2, with TRBD2 matching 13 bases. Germline CDR1 and CDR2: SGHTA and FQGNSA. The CDR3 runs 16 residues. After removal of 4 bases from V and 7 bases from J, the junction contained 9 bases not matched to a gene. CDR3 sequence reads: CASSSKGLAGSGTQYF. DNA of the CDR3: TGTGCCAGCAGCTCGAAGGGACTAGCGGGGTCGGGGACCCAGTACTTC.

This chain uses TRBV30 with TRBJ1-2, with D possibly matching TRBD1 (6 bases). Trimming removed 1 base at V and 1 base at J, with 16 bases between. The CDR3 runs 16 residues. Germline V lookup: CDR1 GTSNPN, CDR2 SVGIG (reference sequence). The CDR3 reads CAWSGNHYRDNYGYTF. In DNA, the CDR3 is TGTGCCTGGAGTGGAAACCACTACAGGGATAACTATGGCTACACCTTC.

The V call is TRBV2, the J call TRBJ1-2; 9 bases are a match to TRBD1. Germline trimming cut 6 bases from V and 4 bases from J; bases unmatched to any gene: 6. Germline V CDR1 and CDR2: SNHLY, FYNNEI. The length of the CDR3 is 14 residues. CDR3 in DNA: TGTGCCAGCAGAAAGGGACAGGGAGTCTATGGCTACACCTTC. It encodes CASRKGQGVYGYTF.

This clone came up a few times. The V gene is TRBV6-1, the J gene TRBJ1-1; D unresolved. The CDR3 is 13 residues long. The V and J ends lost 4 bases and 4 bases respectively, with 10 bases between them. Germline V gene lookup returns CDR1 MNHNS and CDR2 SASEGT. In DNA form, the CDR3 reads TGTGCCAGCAGTGTGGAAATTGGCACTGAAGCTTTCTTT. This gives the protein CASSVEIGTEAFF.

A few counts support this clone. The genes are TRBV10-3 and TRBJ2-7, with TRBD1 identical over 7 bases. Germline V lookup: CDR1 ENHRY, CDR2 SYGVKD. This CDR3 has 12 residues. V lost 10 bases to trimming and J lost 2 bases; unmatched junction nucleotides: 5. This CDR3 reads CATTGSTYEQYF. In DNA, the CDR3 is TGTGCCACGACAGGGAGTACCTACGAGCAGTACTTC.

This clone was seen only a few times. The chain joins TRBV4-3 to TRBJ2-3; D is uncertain. V gave up 1 base and J gave up 4 bases, with 15 bases separating them. The V gene's germline CDR1 is LGHNA and CDR2 YSLEER. The CDR3 contains 16 residues. CDR3 protein: CASSQAPVGSPDTQYF. The CDR3 nucleotides read TGCGCCAGCAGCCAAGCCCCCGTGGGCTCCCCAGATACGCAGTATTTT.

This clone was detected only a few times. This chain links TRBV6-6 with TRBJ1-6; the D is unclear. The length of the CDR3 is 14 residues. Germline V gene sequence: CDR1 MNHNY, CDR2 SVGAGI (reference sequence). V gave up 7 bases and J gave up 7 bases, with 14 bases separating them. Written as DNA, the CDR3 is TGTGCCAGCACCGAGTCAGGATCAAATTCACCCCTCCACTTT. Its protein product is CASTESGSNSPLHF.

The genes are TRBV7-2 and TRBJ1-6; D ambiguous. The CDR3 covers 15 residues. Trimming removed 5 bases from V and 6 bases from J, with 14 bases in between. Germline V CDR1 and CDR2: SGHTA, FQGNSA. The CDR3 loop is CASSGDGESNSPLHF. CDR3 nucleotide sequence: TGTGCCAGCAGCGGAGACGGGGAGTCTAATTCACCCCTCCACTTT.

Of note for this clone: A much larger clone sits a single nucleotide away, making a read error possible. The CDR3 coding sequence is TGTGCCAGCAGCACCACAGATACGCAGTATTTT. Encoded protein: CASSTTDTQYF. The chain couples TRBV11-2 to TRBJ2-3; no definite D call. The CDR3 runs 11 residues. CDR1 is SGHAT, CDR2 FQNNGV, per germline. V was trimmed by 5 bases and J by 2 bases, leaving 2 bases between them.

This rearrangement joins TRBV2 to TRBJ2-6, with 8 bases that match TRBD1. The CDR3 runs to 13 residues. Germline-derived CDR1 and CDR2 are SNHLY and FYNNEI. Trimming removed 2 bases from V and 18 bases from J; junction bases left unmatched: 9. The CDR3 region has the DNA TGTGCCAGCAGTGAACTCCGGGGACAGGATTCGACTTTC. It encodes CASSELRGQDSTF. Using reference TRBV2 and TRBJ2-6 for the parts outside the CDR3, the full variable domain is EPEVTQTPSHQVTQMGQEVILRCVPISNHLYFYWYRQILGQKVEFLVSFYNNEISEKSEIFDDQFSVERPDGSNFTLKIRSTKLEDSAMYFCASSELRGQDSTFGAGSRLTVL.

Here the CDR3 DNA reads TGTGCCAGCAGCCCCGAGGCGGCCCAGTACTTC. This codes for CASSPEAAQYF. The J gene is TRBJ2-5, the V gene TRBV7-2, with D unclear. Per the germline V gene, CDR1 is SGHTA and CDR2 is FQGNSA. V gave up 5 bases and J gave up 9 bases, with 10 bases separating them. CDR3 length: 11 residues.

This clone was found once. V gene TRBV29-1 combines with J gene TRBJ2-5, with D perhaps matching TRBD1 or TRBD2 (5 bases each). The CDR3 spans 12 residues. CDR1 is SQVTM, CDR2 ANQGSEA, per germline. Trimming pared 7 bases from V and 2 bases from J, leaving 11 bases between. The CDR3 protein is CSGGGFQETQYF. In nucleotides, the CDR3 is TGCAGCGGGGGCGGGTTTCAAGAGACCCAGTACTTC.

The CDR3 DNA reads TGCAGTGCTAGCATTACGTATGGCTACACCTTC. This codes for CSASITYGYTF. The chain joins TRBV20-1 to TRBJ1-2; D is unresolved. Germline V CDR1 and CDR2: DFQATT, SNEGSKA (reference sequence). V gave up 3 bases and J gave up 5 bases, with 7 bases separating them. The CDR3 sequence is 11 residues long.

The chain joins TRBV28 to TRBJ2-3; 9 nucleotides align to TRBD1. The CDR3 runs to 15 residues. The trim removed 3 bases at V and 4 bases at J, leaving 5 bases unmatched. Germline V gives CDR1 MDHEN, CDR2 SYDVKM. CDR3 in DNA: TGTGCCAGCAGTTTCGAGGGACAGGGACCAGATACGCAGTATTTT. Amino acids: CASSFEGQGPDTQYF.

CDR3 residues: CSGETGYGYTF. The CDR3 nucleotides read TGCAGCGGGGAAACAGGGTACGGCTACACCTTC. The chain employs TRBV29-1 and TRBJ1-2, with a tentative D call TRBD1 (6 bases). Trimming pared 7 bases from V and 8 bases from J, leaving 14 bases between. This CDR3 region has 11 residues. CDR1 and CDR2 from the germline V gene are SQVTM and ANQGSEA.

On this clone: The junction shows a germline mismatch at one end, possibly a read error. This chain links TRBV7-7 with TRBJ2-2, with D possibly being TRBD1 (6 bases). There are 15 residues in the CDR3. The V gene's germline CDR1 is SSHAT and CDR2 FNYEAQ (reference sequence). CDR3 in DNA: TGTGCTAGCAGCGTCACAGGGTCAGGGACCGGGGAGCTGTTTTTT. Translating it yields CASSVTGSGTGELFF.

This chain connects TRBV29-1 to TRBJ1-1, with 10 bases fitting TRBD1. V was clipped by 5 bases and J by 5 bases; unmatched bases: 5. Germline-derived CDR1 and CDR2 are SQVTM and ANQGSEA. The CDR3 spans 13 residues. CDR3 protein: CSVWDRGETEAFF. The CDR3 DNA follows: TGCAGCGTTTGGGACAGGGGAGAAACTGAAGCTTTCTTT.

The V gene is TRBV30, the J gene TRBJ2-5, with D unclear. The CDR3 covers 12 residues. Germline V gene sequence: CDR1 GTSNPN, CDR2 SVGIG (reference sequence). The V gene lost 3 bases and the J gene lost 5 bases, with 10 bases spanning the gap. CDR3 region: CAWSDNRETQYF. CDR3 sequence (DNA): TGTGCCTGGAGCGATAATAGGGAGACCCAGTACTTC.

The chain combines TRBV28 with TRBJ2-5, with D maybe TRBD2 (5 bases). CDR1 and CDR2 from the germline V gene are MDHEN and SYDVKM. The CDR3 extends over 12 amino acids. The V end lost 8 bases, the J end lost 5 bases, and 12 bases lay between the germline ends. The CDR3 sequence is CASGLGGETQYF. The CDR3 DNA follows: TGTGCCAGCGGTCTGGGCGGGGAGACCCAGTACTTC.

This clone is a singleton in its sample. V gene TRBV29-1 combines with J gene TRBJ2-5; D perhaps matches TRBD1 (5 bases). The DNA end lines up better with TRBJ2-7; the J call may be wrong. Germline values: CDR1 SQVTM, CDR2 ANQGSEA. CDR3 length equals 13 residues. The CDR3 sequence: CSVGPRLGYEQYF. DNA of the CDR3: TGCAGCGTGGGGCCCCGCCTGGGTTACGAGCAGTACTTC.

The CDR3 bases are TGCGCCAGCAGCTTGGACACGGGTCTCTACGAGCAGTACTTC. It translates to CASSLDTGLYEQYF. The rearrangement links TRBV5-1 to TRBJ2-7; D ambiguous. Germline loops: CDR1 SGHRS, CDR2 YFSETQ. The V end lost 0 bases, the J end lost 3 bases, and 10 bases lay between the germline ends. CDR3 length: 14 residues.

This sequence joins TRBV5-1 and TRBJ2-7; the D gene is possibly TRBD1 (6 bases). Germline V CDR1 and CDR2: SGHRS, YFSETQ. This CDR3 is 13 amino acids long. V was clipped by 4 bases and J by 2 bases, with 10 bases between them. DNA for the CDR3: TGCGCCAGCAGCAAGGACAGCCCCTACGAGCAGTACTTC. The encoded protein is CASSKDSPYEQYF.

V usage is TRBV27 and J usage is TRBJ2-6; possibly TRBD1 for D (5 bases). CDR1 is MNHEY and CDR2 is SMNVEV in the germline V gene (reference sequence). This CDR3 region has 16 residues. Trimming removed 5 bases from V and 0 bases from J, with 11 bases in between. The CDR3 is CASSLQGPSGANVLTF. The CDR3 nucleotides are TGTGCCAGCAGTCTGCAGGGTCCCTCTGGGGCCAACGTCCTGACTTTC.

The sample holds a few counts of this clone. The sample contains more than one DNA sequence encoding this CDR3. CDR3 coding DNA: TGTGCCAGCAGTTACTCGGGGACCCAGTACTTC. This codes for CASSYSGTQYF. The rearrangement links TRBV6-5 to TRBJ2-5; D not certain. Trimming stripped 0 bases from V and 7 bases from J, with 3 bases between. This CDR3 is built from 11 residues. In germline, CDR1 is MNHEY, CDR2 SVGAGI.

The J gene is TRBJ1-5, the V gene TRBV5-1, with D perhaps matching TRBD1 (6 bases). Between the trimmed V and J ends, which lost 2 bases and 6 bases, there was a span of 15 bases. Germline values: CDR1 SGHRS, CDR2 YFSETQ. The length of the CDR3 is 15 residues. CDR3 DNA sequence: TGCGCCAGCAGCTTCGAGGGGGGCTCGAGTCAGCCCCAGCATTTT. Its protein is CASSFEGGSSQPQHF. Full variable domain (rest looked up from reference TRBV5-1 and TRBJ1-5): KAGVTQTPRYLIKTRGQQVTLSCSPISGHRSVSWYQQTPGQGLQFLFEYFSETQRNKGNFPGRFSGRQFSNSRSEMNVSTLELGDSALYLCASSFEGGSSQPQHFGDGTRLSIL.

This clone occurred a few times. The chain couples TRBV20-1 to TRBJ1-5; 7 positions match TRBD1. V dropped 5 bases and J dropped 6; count of bases not matched to a gene: 1. This CDR3 is built from 11 residues. CDR1 and CDR2 (germline): DFQATT, SNEGSKA (reference sequence). CDR3 DNA: TGCAGTGCTGCAGGGGGTCAGCCCCAGCATTTT. Protein: CSAAGGQPQHF.

V gene TRBV30 combines with J gene TRBJ1-5; 10 positions agree with TRBD1. Germline trimming cut 0 bases from V and 2 bases from J; bases unmatched to any gene: 10. This CDR3 has 18 amino acids. Looked up from germline, CDR1 is GTSNPN and CDR2 is SVGIG (reference sequence). The CDR3 DNA is TGTGCCTGGAGTGTCGAGACAGGGGGCGGTTTTGGCAATCAGCCCCAGCATTTT. Amino acids: CAWSVETGGGFGNQPQHF.